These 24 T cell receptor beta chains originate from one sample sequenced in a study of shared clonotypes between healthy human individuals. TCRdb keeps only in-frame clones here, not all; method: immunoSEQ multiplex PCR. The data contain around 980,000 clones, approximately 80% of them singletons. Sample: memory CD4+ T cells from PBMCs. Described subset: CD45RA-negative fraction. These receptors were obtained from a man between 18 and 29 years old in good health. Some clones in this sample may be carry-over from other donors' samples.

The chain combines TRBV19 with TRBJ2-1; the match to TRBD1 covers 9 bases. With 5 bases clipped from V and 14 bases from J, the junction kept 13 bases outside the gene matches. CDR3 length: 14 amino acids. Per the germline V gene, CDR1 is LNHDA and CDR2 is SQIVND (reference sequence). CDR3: CASSLPPDRGKEFF. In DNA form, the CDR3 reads TGTGCCAGTAGTCTCCCCCCGGACAGGGGAAAGGAGTTCTTC.

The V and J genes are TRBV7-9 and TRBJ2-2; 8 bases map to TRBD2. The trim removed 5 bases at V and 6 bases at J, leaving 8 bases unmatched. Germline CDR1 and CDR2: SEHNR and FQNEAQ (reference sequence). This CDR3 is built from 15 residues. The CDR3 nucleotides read TGTGCCAGCAGCCCCTTAGCGGGAAGGGCCGGGGAGCTGTTTTTT. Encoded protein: CASSPLAGRAGELFF. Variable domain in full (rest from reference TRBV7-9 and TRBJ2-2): DTGVSQNPRHKITKRGQNVTFRCDPISEHNRLYWYRQTLGQGPEFLTYFQNEAQLEKSRLLSDRFSAERPKGSFSTLEIQRTEQGDSAMYLCASSPLAGRAGELFFGEGSRLTVL.

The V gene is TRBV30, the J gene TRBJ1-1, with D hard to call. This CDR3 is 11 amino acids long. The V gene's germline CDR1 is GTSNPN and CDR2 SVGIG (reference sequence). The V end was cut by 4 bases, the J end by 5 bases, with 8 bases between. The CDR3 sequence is CAWKHTTEAFF. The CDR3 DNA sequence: TGTGCCTGGAAGCACACGACTGAAGCTTTCTTT.

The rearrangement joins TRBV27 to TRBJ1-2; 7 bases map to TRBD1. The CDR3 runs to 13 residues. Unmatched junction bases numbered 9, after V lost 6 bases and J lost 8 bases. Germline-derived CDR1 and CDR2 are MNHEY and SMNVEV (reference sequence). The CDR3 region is CASRQFNRGGYTF. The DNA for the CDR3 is TGTGCCAGCAGGCAATTCAACAGGGGAGGCTACACCTTC.

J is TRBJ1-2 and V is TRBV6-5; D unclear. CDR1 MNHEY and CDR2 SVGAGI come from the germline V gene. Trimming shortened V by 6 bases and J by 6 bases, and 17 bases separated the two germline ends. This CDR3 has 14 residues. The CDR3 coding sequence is TGTGCCAGCAGCCTGACAAGATACGGTCATGGCTACACCTTC. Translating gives CASSLTRYGHGYTF.

The CDR3, as DNA: TGTGCCAGCAGCGGCCGGACAGACACCGGGGAGCTGTTTTTT. Its translation: CASSGRTDTGELFF. The rearrangement links TRBV5-4 to TRBJ2-2, with D tentatively TRBD1 (6 bases). The CDR3 sequence is 14 residues long. CDR1 is SGHNT and CDR2 is YYREEE in the germline V gene (reference sequence). Trimming stripped 4 bases from V and 3 bases from J, with 10 bases between.

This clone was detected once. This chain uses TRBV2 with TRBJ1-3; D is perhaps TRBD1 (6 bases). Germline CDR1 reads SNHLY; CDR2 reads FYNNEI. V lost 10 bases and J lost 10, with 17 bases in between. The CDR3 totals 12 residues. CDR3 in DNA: TGTGCCACCGAGGAGGGGGACGGAACCATATATTTT. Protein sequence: CATEEGDGTIYF.

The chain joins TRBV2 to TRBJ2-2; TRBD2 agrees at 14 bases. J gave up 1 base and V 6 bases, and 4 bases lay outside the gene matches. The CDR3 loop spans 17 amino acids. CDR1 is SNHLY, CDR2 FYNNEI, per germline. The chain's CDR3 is CASSGTSGSGNTGELFF. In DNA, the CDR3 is TGTGCCAGCAGCGGGACTAGCGGGAGTGGGAACACCGGGGAGCTGTTTTTT.

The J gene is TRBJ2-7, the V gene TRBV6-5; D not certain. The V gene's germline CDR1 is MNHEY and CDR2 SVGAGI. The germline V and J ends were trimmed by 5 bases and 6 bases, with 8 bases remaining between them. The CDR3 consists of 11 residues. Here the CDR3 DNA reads TGTGCCAGCAGTAACACCGTCGAGCAGTACTTC. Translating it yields CASSNTVEQYF.

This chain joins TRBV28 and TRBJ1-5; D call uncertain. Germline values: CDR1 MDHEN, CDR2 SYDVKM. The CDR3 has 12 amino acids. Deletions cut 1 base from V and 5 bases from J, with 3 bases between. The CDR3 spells CASSLLDQPQHF. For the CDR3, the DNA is TGTGCCAGCAGTTTATTAGATCAGCCCCAGCATTTT.

The CDR3 loop reads CASSNRWDYPSTGELFF. DNA of the CDR3: TGTGCCAGCAGTAACCGTTGGGACTACCCCTCTACCGGGGAGCTGTTTTTT. The V call is TRBV7-3, the J call TRBJ2-2; TRBD2 aligns across 7 bases. This CDR3 is 17 amino acids long. Looked up from germline, CDR1 is SGHTA and CDR2 is FQGTGA. V lost 6 bases and J lost 5; bases outside the gene matches: 15.

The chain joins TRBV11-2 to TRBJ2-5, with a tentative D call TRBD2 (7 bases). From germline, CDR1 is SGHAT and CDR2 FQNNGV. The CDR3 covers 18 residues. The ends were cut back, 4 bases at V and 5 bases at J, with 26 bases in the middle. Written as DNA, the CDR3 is TGTGCCAGCAGCTCTAGAAGAGGGGGGGAGAATGAGTATGAGACCCAGTACTTC. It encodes CASSSRRGGENEYETQYF.

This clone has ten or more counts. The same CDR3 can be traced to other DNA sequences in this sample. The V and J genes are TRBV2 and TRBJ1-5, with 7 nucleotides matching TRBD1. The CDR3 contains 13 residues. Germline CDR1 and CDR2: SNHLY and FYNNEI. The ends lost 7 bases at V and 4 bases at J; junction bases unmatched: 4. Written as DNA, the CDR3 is TGTGCCAGCAATAGGGACAGTAATCAGCCCCAGCATTTT. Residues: CASNRDSNQPQHF. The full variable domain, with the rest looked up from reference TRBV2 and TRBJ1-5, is EPEVTQTPSHQVTQMGQEVILRCVPISNHLYFYWYRQILGQKVEFLVSFYNNEISEKSEIFDDQFSVERPDGSNFTLKIRSTKLEDSAMYFCASNRDSNQPQHFGDGTRLSIL.

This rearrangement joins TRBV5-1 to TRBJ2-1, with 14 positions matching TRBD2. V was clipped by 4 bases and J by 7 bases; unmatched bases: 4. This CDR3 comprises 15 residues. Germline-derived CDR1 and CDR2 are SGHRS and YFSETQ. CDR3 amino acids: CASSPWTSGGNEQFF. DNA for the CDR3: TGCGCCAGCAGCCCATGGACTAGCGGGGGGAATGAGCAGTTCTTC.

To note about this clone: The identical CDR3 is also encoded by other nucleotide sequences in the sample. This CDR3 reads CASSLGGGLYEQYF. The CDR3 nucleotides read TGCGCCAGCAGCTTGGGAGGGGGACTCTACGAGCAGTACTTC. V is TRBV5-1 and J is TRBJ2-7, with D perhaps TRBD1 or TRBD2 (6 bases each). The ends were cut back, 0 bases at V and 3 bases at J, with 10 bases in the middle. The CDR3 has 14 residues. Germline assignment: CDR1 SGHRS and CDR2 YFSETQ.

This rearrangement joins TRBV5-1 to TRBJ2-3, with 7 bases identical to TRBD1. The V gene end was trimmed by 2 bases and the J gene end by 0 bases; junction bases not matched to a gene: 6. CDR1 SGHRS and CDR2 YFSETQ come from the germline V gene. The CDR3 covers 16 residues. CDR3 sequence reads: CASSFKGQSSTDTQYF. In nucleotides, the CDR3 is TGCGCCAGCAGCTTTAAGGGACAGTCGAGCACAGATACGCAGTATTTT.

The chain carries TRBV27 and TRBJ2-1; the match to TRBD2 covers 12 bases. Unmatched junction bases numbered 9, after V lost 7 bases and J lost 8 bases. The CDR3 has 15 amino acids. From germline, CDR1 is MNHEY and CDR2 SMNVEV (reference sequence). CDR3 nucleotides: TGTGCCAGCAAGACCCCGACTAGCGGGAGCCATGAGCAGTTCTTC. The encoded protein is CASKTPTSGSHEQFF.

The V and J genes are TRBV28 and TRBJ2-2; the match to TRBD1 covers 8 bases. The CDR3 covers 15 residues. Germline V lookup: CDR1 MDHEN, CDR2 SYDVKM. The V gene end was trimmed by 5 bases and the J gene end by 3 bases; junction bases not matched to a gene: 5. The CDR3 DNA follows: TGTGCCAGCAGTACCGGGACAGGCGACACCGGGGAGCTGTTTTTT. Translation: CASSTGTGDTGELFF.

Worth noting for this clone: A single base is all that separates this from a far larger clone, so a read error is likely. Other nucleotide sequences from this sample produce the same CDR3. CDR3: CAGGQGSSGANVLTF. CDR3 coding DNA: TGTGCCGGAGGACAGGGGAGCTCTGGAGCCAACGTCCTGACTTTC. The chain combines TRBV30 with TRBJ2-6, with 9 bases aligning to TRBD1. Germline CDR1 is GTSNPN and CDR2 is SVGIG (reference sequence). The CDR3 has 15 residues.

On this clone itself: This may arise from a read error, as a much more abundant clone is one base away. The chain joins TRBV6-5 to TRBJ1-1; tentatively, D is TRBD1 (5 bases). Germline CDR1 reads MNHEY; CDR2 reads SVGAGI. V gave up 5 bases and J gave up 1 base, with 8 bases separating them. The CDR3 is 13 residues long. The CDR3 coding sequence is TGTGCCAGCAGTGGGACGGAGAACACTGAAGCTTTCTTT. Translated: CASSGTENTEAFF.

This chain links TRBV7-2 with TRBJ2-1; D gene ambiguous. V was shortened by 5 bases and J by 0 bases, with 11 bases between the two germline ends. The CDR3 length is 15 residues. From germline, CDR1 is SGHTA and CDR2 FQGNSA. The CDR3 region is CASSRDASSYNEQFF. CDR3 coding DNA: TGTGCCAGCAGCCGAGACGCTAGCTCCTACAATGAGCAGTTCTTC.

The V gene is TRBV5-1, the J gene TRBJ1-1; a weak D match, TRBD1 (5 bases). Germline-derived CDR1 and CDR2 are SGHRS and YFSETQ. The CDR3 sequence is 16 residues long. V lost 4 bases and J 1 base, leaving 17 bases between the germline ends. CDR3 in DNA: TGCGCCAGCAGCCAACAGAGATTGACAGAGAACACTGAAGCTTTCTTT. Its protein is CASSQQRLTENTEAFF.

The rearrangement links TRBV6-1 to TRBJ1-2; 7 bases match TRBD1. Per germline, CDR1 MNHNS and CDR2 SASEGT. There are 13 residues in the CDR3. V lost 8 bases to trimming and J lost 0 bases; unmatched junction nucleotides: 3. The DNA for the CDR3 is TGTGCCAGCCCGGGACAGTCTAACTATGGCTACACCTTC. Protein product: CASPGQSNYGYTF.

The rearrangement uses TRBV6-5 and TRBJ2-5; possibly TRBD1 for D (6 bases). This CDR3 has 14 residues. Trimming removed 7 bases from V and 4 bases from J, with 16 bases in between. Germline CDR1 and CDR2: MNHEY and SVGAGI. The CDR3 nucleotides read TGTGCCAGCACCGAGACAGGCGCGCGAGAGACCCAGTACTTC. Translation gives CASTETGARETQYF.